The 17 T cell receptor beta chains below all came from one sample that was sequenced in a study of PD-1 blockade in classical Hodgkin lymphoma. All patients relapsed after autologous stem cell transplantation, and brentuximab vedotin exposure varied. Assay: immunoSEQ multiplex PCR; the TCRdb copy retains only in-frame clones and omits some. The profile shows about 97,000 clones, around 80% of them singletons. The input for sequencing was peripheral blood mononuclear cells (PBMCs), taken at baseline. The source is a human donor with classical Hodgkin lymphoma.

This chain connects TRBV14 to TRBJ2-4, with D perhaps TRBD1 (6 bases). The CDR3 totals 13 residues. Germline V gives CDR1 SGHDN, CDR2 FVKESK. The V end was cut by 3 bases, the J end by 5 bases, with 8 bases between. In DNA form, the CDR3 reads TGTGCCAGCAGCCAGGACAGACAAAACATTCAGTACTTC. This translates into CASSQDRQNIQYF.

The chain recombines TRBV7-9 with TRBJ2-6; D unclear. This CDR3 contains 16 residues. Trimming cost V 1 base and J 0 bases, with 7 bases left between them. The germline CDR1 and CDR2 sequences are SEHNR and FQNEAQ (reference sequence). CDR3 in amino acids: CASSLGTDSGANVLTF. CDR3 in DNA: TGTGCCAGCAGCTTAGGGACGGACTCTGGGGCCAACGTCCTGACTTTC.

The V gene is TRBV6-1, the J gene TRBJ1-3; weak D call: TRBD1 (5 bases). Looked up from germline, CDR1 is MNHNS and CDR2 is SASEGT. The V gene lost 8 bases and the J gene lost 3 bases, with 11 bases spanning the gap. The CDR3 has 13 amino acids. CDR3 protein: CASQGFGGNTIYF. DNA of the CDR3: TGTGCCAGCCAGGGTTTCGGTGGAAACACCATATATTTT.

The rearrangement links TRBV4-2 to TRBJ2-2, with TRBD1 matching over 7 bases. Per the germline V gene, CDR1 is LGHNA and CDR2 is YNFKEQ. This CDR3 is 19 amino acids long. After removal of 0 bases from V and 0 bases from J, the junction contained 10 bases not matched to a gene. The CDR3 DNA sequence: TGTGCCAGCAGCCAAGATGACCTCACAGGGGTCGCGAACACCGGGGAGCTGTTTTTT. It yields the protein CASSQDDLTGVANTGELFF.

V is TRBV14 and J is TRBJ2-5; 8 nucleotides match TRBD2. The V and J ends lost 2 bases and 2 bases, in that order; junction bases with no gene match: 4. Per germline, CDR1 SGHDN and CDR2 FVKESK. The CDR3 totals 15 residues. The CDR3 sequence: CASSQYGGAQETQYF. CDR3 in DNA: TGTGCCAGCAGCCAATACGGGGGGGCTCAAGAGACCCAGTACTTC.

In DNA, the CDR3 is TGTGCCAGCAGCTTGTCGGCTGGCTACACCTTC. Translated, it gives CASSLSAGYTF. V gene TRBV5-6 combines with J gene TRBJ1-2; no definite D call. The CDR3 totals 11 residues. Deletions cut 1 base from V and 7 bases from J, with 5 bases between. Germline CDR1 is SGHDT and CDR2 is YYEEEE.

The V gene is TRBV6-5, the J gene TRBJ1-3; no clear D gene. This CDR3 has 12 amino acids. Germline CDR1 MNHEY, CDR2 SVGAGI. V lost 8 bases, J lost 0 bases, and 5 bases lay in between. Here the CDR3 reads CASGSSGNTIYF. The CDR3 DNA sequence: TGTGCCAGCGGGAGCTCTGGAAACACCATATATTTT.

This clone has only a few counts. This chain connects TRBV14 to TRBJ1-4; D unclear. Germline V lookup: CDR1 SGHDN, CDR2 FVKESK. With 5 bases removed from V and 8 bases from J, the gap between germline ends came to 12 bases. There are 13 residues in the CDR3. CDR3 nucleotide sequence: TGTGCCAGCAGCAGGGCCCTTGGGGAAAAACTGTTTTTT. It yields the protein CASSRALGEKLFF. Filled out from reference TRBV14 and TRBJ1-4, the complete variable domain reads EAGVTQFPSHSVIEKGQTVTLRCDPISGHDNLYWYRRVMGKEIKFLLHFVKESKQDESGMPNNRFLAERTGGTYSTLKVQPAELEDSGVYFCASSRALGEKLFFGSGTQLSVL.

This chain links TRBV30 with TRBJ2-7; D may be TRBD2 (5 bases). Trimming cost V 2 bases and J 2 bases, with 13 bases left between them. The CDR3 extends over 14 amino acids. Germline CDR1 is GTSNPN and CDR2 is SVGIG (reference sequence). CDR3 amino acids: CAWSPGGGTYEQYF. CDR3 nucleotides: TGTGCCTGGAGTCCAGGCGGAGGCACCTACGAGCAGTACTTC. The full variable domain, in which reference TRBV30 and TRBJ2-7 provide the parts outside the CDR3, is SQTIHQWPATLVQPVGSPLSLECTVEGTSNPNLYWYRQAAGRGLQLLFYSVGIGQISSEVPQNLSASRPQDRQFILSSKKLLLSDSGFYLCAWSPGGGTYEQYFGPGTRLTVT.

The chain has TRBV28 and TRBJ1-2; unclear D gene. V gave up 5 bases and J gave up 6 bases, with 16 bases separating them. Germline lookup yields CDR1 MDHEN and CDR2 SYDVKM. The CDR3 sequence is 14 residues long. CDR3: CASSTPASGHGYTF. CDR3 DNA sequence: TGTGCCAGCAGTACCCCGGCTTCGGGTCATGGCTACACCTTC.

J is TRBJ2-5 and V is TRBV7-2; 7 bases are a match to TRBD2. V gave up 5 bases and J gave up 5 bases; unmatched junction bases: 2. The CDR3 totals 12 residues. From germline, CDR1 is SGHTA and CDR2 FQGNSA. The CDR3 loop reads CASSREGETQYF. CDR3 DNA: TGTGCCAGCAGCAGGGAGGGCGAGACCCAGTACTTC.

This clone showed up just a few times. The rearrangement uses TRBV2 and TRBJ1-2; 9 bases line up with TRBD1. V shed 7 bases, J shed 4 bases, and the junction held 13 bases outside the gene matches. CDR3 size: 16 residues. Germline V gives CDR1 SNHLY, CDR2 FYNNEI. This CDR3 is CASTPSGGQGPYGYTF. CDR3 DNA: TGTGCCAGCACCCCCTCGGGGGGACAGGGACCCTATGGCTACACCTTC.

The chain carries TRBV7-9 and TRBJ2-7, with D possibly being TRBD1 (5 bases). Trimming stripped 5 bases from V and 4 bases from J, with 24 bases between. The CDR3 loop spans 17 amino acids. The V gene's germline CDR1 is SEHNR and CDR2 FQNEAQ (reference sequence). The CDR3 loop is CASSPQAVQVSGYEQYF. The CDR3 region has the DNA TGTGCCAGCAGCCCTCAGGCAGTACAGGTCTCAGGGTACGAGCAGTACTTC.

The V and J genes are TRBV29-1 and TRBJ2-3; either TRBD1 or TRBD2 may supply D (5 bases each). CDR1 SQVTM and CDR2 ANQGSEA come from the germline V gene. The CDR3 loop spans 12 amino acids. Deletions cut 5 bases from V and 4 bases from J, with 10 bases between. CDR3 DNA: TGCAGCGTTCGCAGGGACCCAGATACGCAGTATTTT. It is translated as CSVRRDPDTQYF.

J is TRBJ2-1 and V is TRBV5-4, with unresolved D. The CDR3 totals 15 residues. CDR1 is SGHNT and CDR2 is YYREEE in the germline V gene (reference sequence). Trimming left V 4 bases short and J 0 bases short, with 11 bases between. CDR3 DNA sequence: TGTGCCAGCAGCGCGGAAATTAGCTCCTACAATGAGCAGTTCTTC. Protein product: CASSAEISSYNEQFF.

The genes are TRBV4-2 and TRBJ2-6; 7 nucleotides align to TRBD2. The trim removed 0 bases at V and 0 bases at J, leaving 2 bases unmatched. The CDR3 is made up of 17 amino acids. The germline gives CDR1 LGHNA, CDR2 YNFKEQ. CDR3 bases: TGTGCCAGCAGCCAAGATGGGGGGGACTCTGGGGCCAACGTCCTGACTTTC. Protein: CASSQDGGDSGANVLTF.

Here the CDR3 reads CASSIIRTSEQYF. CDR3 sequence (DNA): TGTGCCAGCAGTATTATTCGGACTAGCGAGCAGTACTTC. This chain uses TRBV6-1 with TRBJ2-7; 7 bases map to TRBD2. After removal of 5 bases from V and 6 bases from J, the junction contained 7 bases not matched to a gene. The CDR3 is made up of 13 amino acids. The germline V gene encodes CDR1 MNHNS and CDR2 SASEGT.